This TCR beta chain was sequenced in a study of T-cell reconstitution after alpha-beta-depleted transplantation in children. Library preparation (for TCRbeta) was performed with unique molecular identifiers. TCRdb re-called the PCR reads with MiXCR, one entry per CDR3 protein. The data hold about 900,000 distinct CDR3 sequences, with 25% to 30% observed a single time. The CDR3 covers 15 residues. Trimming pared 2 bases from V and 3 bases from J, leaving 13 bases between. The germline V gene encodes CDR1 DFQATT and CDR2 SNEGSKA (reference sequence). The genes are TRBV20-1 and TRBJ2-2, with a possible D match to TRBD2 (6 bases). The specimen was PBMCs, mostly from graft donor cells, collected 360 days after TCRalphabeta/CD19-depleted stem cell transplant. The sequence came from a boy younger than two who had a stem cell transplant for SCID, so the T cells may come from the graft donor. The CDR3 DNA sequence: TGCAGTGCTAGACCAAGCGGGTCCGACACCGGGGAGCTGTTTTTT. Translating gives CSARPSGSDTGELFF.